These 15 T cell receptor beta chains originate from one sample sequenced in a study of OX40 agonist ivuxolimab in advanced cancers. Data came from immunoSEQ multiplex PCR; TCRdb stores just in-frame clones and leaves some out. The repertoire consists of tens of thousands of clones, with 88% occurring once and the leading ten covering roughly 0.66%. Sequences were derived from CD4+ or CD8+ T cells sorted from blood, sampled in a trial of the OX40 agonist ivuxolimab. These receptors originate from an adult with an advanced solid tumor such as melanoma, head and neck, liver or kidney cancer.

In its sample, this clone was seen once. The chain couples TRBV4-1 to TRBJ2-7; a weak D match, TRBD2 (5 bases). Germline V gene data show CDR1 as MGHRA and CDR2 as YSYEKL. The CDR3 runs 16 residues. V was clipped by 1 base and J by 4 bases, with 17 bases between them. This CDR3 is CASSQGPASSRYEQYF. The DNA for the CDR3 is TGCGCCAGCAGCCAAGGTCCGGCTAGCTCTCGATACGAGCAGTACTTC.

This chain uses TRBV6-6 with TRBJ2-7, with D unresolved. Germline CDR1 MNHNY, CDR2 SVGAGI (reference sequence). V gave up 0 bases and J gave up 4 bases, with 7 bases separating them. The CDR3 loop spans 13 amino acids. Here the CDR3 DNA reads TGTGCCAGCAGTTACTCGAAAGGGTACGAGCAGTACTTC. Encoded protein: CASSYSKGYEQYF.

This clone was counted once. This rearrangement joins TRBV9 to TRBJ2-2; 10 bases match TRBD1. Germline CDR1 and CDR2: SGDLS and YYNGEE. V was clipped by 3 bases and J by 6 bases; unmatched bases: 2. CDR3 length: 14 residues. CDR3 DNA: TGTGCCAGCAGCGCCGGGACAGGGGCCGGGGAGCTGTTTTTT. Amino acid sequence: CASSAGTGAGELFF.

The gene calls are TRBV5-1 and TRBJ1-1; perhaps TRBD1 as D (6 bases). This CDR3 is 14 amino acids long. Trimming removed 0 bases at V and 3 bases at J, with 9 bases between. CDR1 and CDR2 (germline): SGHRS, YFSETQ. The CDR3 DNA follows: TGCGCCAGCAGCTTGGGGACAGTCGACACTGAAGCTTTCTTT. Amino acids: CASSLGTVDTEAFF.

This clone was counted only a few times. This chain links TRBV5-4 with TRBJ2-5, with TRBD1 identical over 11 bases. CDR3 length equals 14 residues. Trimming removed 4 bases from V and 7 bases from J; junction bases left unmatched: 6. Germline loops: CDR1 SGHNT, CDR2 YYREEE (reference sequence). The CDR3 sequence is CASSTGQGAGTQYF. The CDR3 bases are TGTGCCAGCAGCACCGGACAGGGGGCAGGGACCCAGTACTTC.

The genes are TRBV21-1 and TRBJ1-2. TRBV21-1 is classified as a pseudogene. The CDR3 is made up of 14 amino acids. In DNA form, the CDR3 reads TGTGCCAGCAGCAATGGGGGTCCCCTGACTGGCTACACCTTC. This encodes CASSNGGPLTGYTF.

The rearrangement links TRBV7-9 to TRBJ1-4; D is possibly TRBD1 (6 bases). The V end was cut by 3 bases, the J end by 8 bases, with 13 bases between. Germline-derived CDR1 and CDR2 are SEHNR and FQNEAQ (reference sequence). The length of the CDR3 is 14 residues. The CDR3 is CASSFAGEREKLFF. CDR3 sequence (DNA): TGTGCCAGCAGCTTCGCAGGGGAGAGGGAAAAACTGTTTTTT.

The CDR3, as DNA: TGTGCCAGCAGTGACTCAGGGTATAATGAGCAGTTCTTC. It translates to CASSDSGYNEQFF. The chain is built from TRBV6-4 and TRBJ2-1; D unclear. Germline V gene data show CDR1 as MRHNA and CDR2 as SNTAGT. V was trimmed by 0 bases and J by 7 bases, leaving 7 bases between them. The CDR3 spans 13 residues.

This chain uses TRBV4-2 with TRBJ2-1, with D possibly TRBD2 on 6 matching bases. This CDR3 region has 17 residues. Germline V lookup: CDR1 LGHNA, CDR2 YNFKEQ. V dropped 4 bases and J dropped 7 bases, with 23 bases sitting between them. CDR3 loop: CASSPPVGTGSWNEQFF. The CDR3 nucleotides read TGTGCCAGCAGCCCCCCAGTTGGGACTGGGTCTTGGAATGAGCAGTTCTTC.

J is TRBJ2-5 and V is TRBV5-1; D is perhaps TRBD2 (6 bases). Trimming took 0 bases from V and 5 from J, leaving 11 bases between them. The CDR3 totals 14 residues. Germline loops: CDR1 SGHRS, CDR2 YFSETQ. The CDR3 DNA reads TGCGCCAGCAGCTTGGGACCGGGAGAGGAGACCCAGTACTTC. Protein: CASSLGPGEETQYF.

The CDR3 sequence: CASSLRGTGLGKLFF. For the CDR3, the DNA is TGTGCCAGCAGCCTCCGCGGGACAGGGCTGGGAAAACTGTTTTTT. V and J are TRBV27 and TRBJ1-4; TRBD1 matches at 9 bases. CDR3 length equals 15 residues. Per germline, CDR1 MNHEY and CDR2 SMNVEV (reference sequence). The junction had 12 bases not matched to a gene; V was cut back by 6 bases and J by 10 bases.

V gene TRBV10-3 combines with J gene TRBJ2-7; a weak D match, TRBD1 (7 bases). V was pared by 2 bases and J by 4 bases, with 12 bases between. The CDR3 totals 14 residues. Germline CDR1 and CDR2: ENHRY and SYGVKD. The CDR3 coding sequence is TGTGCCATCAGTGAGGACAGGGAGGTATACGAGCAGTACTTC. Translated, it gives CAISEDREVYEQYF.

The rearrangement joins TRBV2 to TRBJ2-3, with D maybe TRBD2 (7 bases). The ends were cut back, 9 bases at V and 2 bases at J, with 15 bases in the middle. This CDR3 comprises 14 residues. CDR1 SNHLY and CDR2 FYNNEI come from the germline V gene. The CDR3 sequence is CASMSAGHTDTQYF. CDR3 DNA: TGTGCCAGTATGTCAGCGGGACACACAGATACGCAGTATTTT.

The gene calls are TRBV19 and TRBJ1-2; TRBD1 agrees at 8 bases. The junction had 9 bases not matched to a gene; V was cut back by 9 bases and J by 6 bases. Germline assignment: CDR1 LNHDA and CDR2 SQIVND (reference sequence). This CDR3 has 13 amino acids. The CDR3 loop reads CASRRQGRNGYTF. The CDR3 DNA reads as TGTGCCAGCCGTAGACAGGGGCGGAATGGCTACACCTTC.

The chain combines TRBV2 with TRBJ2-5, with D possibly matching TRBD1 (5 bases). Germline loops: CDR1 SNHLY, CDR2 FYNNEI. The V gene lost 6 bases and the J gene lost 5 bases, with 13 bases spanning the gap. This CDR3 has 13 residues. CDR3 in amino acids: CASSRQFGETQYF. The CDR3 region has the DNA TGTGCCAGCAGCCGACAGTTTGGGGAGACCCAGTACTTC.